These 12 T cell receptor beta chains were sequenced from one sample in a study of identical twins. TCRdb passed the 5' RACE reads through MiXCR, listing each CDR3 protein once. The sample lists 400,000 to 550,000 distinct CDR3 sequences; roughly 24% were seen once. The sample was also reused in another study, on T cells expressing NK-cell markers.

Sequencing was performed on CD4+ T cells sorted from blood. Source of these receptors: a woman younger than 35 in good health.

The rearrangement uses TRBV14 and TRBJ1-6; D not certain. Germline CDR1 is SGHDN and CDR2 is FVKESK. V was pared by 8 bases and J by 4 bases, with 6 bases between. The CDR3 totals 12 residues. CDR3 residues: CASAIYNSPLHF. The DNA of the CDR3 is TGTGCCAGCGCGATTTATAATTCACCCCTCCACTTT.

There are many counts of this clonotype. V usage is TRBV5-1 and J usage is TRBJ1-5; tentative D call: TRBD1 (6 bases). The V and J ends lost 0 bases and 7 bases respectively, with 11 bases between them. The germline V gene has CDR1 SGHRS and CDR2 YFSETQ. The CDR3 contains 14 residues. The DNA for the CDR3 is TGCGCCAGCAGCTTGGATCAGGGGCGCCAGCCCCAGCATTTT. The encoded protein is CASSLDQGRQPQHF.

The V gene is TRBV14, the J gene TRBJ2-7, with 9 bases lining up with TRBD1. Trimming removed 2 bases from V and 5 bases from J; junction bases left unmatched: 4. CDR1 SGHDN and CDR2 FVKESK come from the germline V gene. This CDR3 has 14 amino acids. This chain's CDR3 is CASSQRTGVDEQYF. CDR3 nucleotides: TGTGCCAGCAGCCAACGGACAGGGGTAGACGAGCAGTACTTC.

V usage is TRBV6-1 and J usage is TRBJ2-5; tentative D call: TRBD2 (6 bases). CDR1 and CDR2 (germline): MNHNS, SASEGT. The CDR3 has 16 amino acids. V dropped 5 bases and J dropped 4 bases, with 20 bases sitting between them. In DNA form, the CDR3 reads TGTGCCAGCAGTCCCCTCCGCGGGGAGAGAGGAGAGACCCAGTACTTC. Translating it yields CASSPLRGERGETQYF.

This clonotype has more than one count but fewer than ten. The CDR3 reads CATKGAYEQYF. In DNA form, the CDR3 reads TGTGCCACCAAGGGGGCCTACGAGCAGTACTTC. J is TRBJ2-7 and V is TRBV24-1, with D perhaps matching TRBD1 (6 bases). The CDR3 totals 11 residues. Germline V gene data show CDR1 as KGHDR and CDR2 as SFDVKD. The ends were cut back, 8 bases at V and 2 bases at J, with 6 bases in the middle.

In DNA, the CDR3 is TGTGCCACCAGCAGAGAGGGGGATACGCAGTATTTT. This codes for CATSREGDTQYF. The chain links TRBV15 to TRBJ2-3; D remains ambiguous. The CDR3 totals 12 residues. V lost 0 bases, J lost 6 bases, and 4 bases lay in between. Germline V gene lookup returns CDR1 LNHNV and CDR2 YYDKDF (reference sequence).

In its sample, this clonotype was seen a few times. In DNA form, the CDR3 reads TGCGCCAGCAGCCAAGATCTAGGGACTAGCTACAATGAGCAGTTCTTC. Protein sequence: CASSQDLGTSYNEQFF. The chain employs TRBV4-3 and TRBJ2-1; 8 bases agree with TRBD2. Germline lookup yields CDR1 LGHNA and CDR2 YSLEER. The length of the CDR3 is 16 residues. The V gene end was trimmed by 0 bases and the J gene end by 3 bases; junction bases not matched to a gene: 4.

The V gene is TRBV21-1, the J gene TRBJ2-7. TRBV21-1 is a documented pseudogene. The CDR3 is 14 amino acids. The CDR3 nucleotides are TGTGCCAGCAGAAAGGTTCGGGTGACCTACGAGCAGTACTTC. Protein sequence: CASRKVRVTYEQYF.

The chain carries TRBV4-3 and TRBJ2-1; unclear D gene. Trimming left V 0 bases short and J 6 bases short, with 12 bases between. This CDR3 comprises 15 residues. Germline V gene data show CDR1 as LGHNA and CDR2 as YSLEER. The CDR3: CASSQEGRLVNEQFF. As DNA, the CDR3 is TGCGCCAGCAGCCAAGAAGGTCGACTGGTCAATGAGCAGTTCTTC.

This clonotype was counted a few times. J is TRBJ2-1 and V is TRBV11-2, with a weak D call TRBD1 (5 bases). The germline V gene has CDR1 SGHAT and CDR2 FQNNGV. The CDR3 is made up of 15 amino acids. Trimming pared 0 bases from V and 6 bases from J, leaving 12 bases between. As DNA, the CDR3 is TGTGCCAGCAGCTTAGAGTTTAGGACATCCAATGAGCAGTTCTTC. Translation: CASSLEFRTSNEQFF.

V is TRBV20-1 and J is TRBJ2-3, with no clear D. Germline lookup yields CDR1 DFQATT and CDR2 SNEGSKA (reference sequence). The germline V and J ends were trimmed by 0 bases and 0 bases, with 10 bases remaining between them. CDR3 length: 15 residues. The CDR3 DNA is TGCAGTGCTAGAGATGCTAGAGGTAGCACAGATACGCAGTATTTT. It translates to CSARDARGSTDTQYF.

CDR3 in amino acids: CASSSRRSSYNSPLHF. For the CDR3, the DNA is TGTGCCAGCAGTTCCCGCCGGAGCTCCTATAATTCACCCCTCCACTTT. V usage is TRBV6-5 and J usage is TRBJ1-6; D is ambiguous. Trimming shortened V by 4 bases and J by 0 bases, and 10 bases separated the two germline ends. The CDR3 contains 16 residues. Germline V gene data show CDR1 as MNHEY and CDR2 as SVGAGI.